A selection of T cell receptor beta chains follows, all from one sample in a study of blood T cell repertoires in COVID-19. Sequencing was performed with immunoSEQ multiplex PCR; in TCRdb, only in-frame clones are kept and a portion is missing. This table holds 150,000 to 200,000 clones, approximately 84% found once. Sequenced input: PBMCs or T cells enriched from blood (not recorded which). The receptors were sampled from a man in his fifties or sixties who had recovered from COVID-19. Both conserved end residues are part of each CDR3. Each record gives: V gene, D gene, CDR3 length, clone size, J gene, CDR3 protein, CDR3 DNA. D genes are given only for firm matches. Some rows mark clone size as missing; the rest say once, few, many or name a class of expanded clone.

v_call: TRBV12-3/TRBV12-4; d_call: NA; cdr3_length: 12; clone_size: NA; j_call: TRBJ2-1; cdr3_aa: CASTPTSNEQFF; cdr3_nt: TGTGCCAGCACCCCGACTAGTAATGAGCAGTTCTTC
v_call: TRBV6-5; d_call: TRBD2; cdr3_length: 16; clone_size: NA; j_call: TRBJ2-1; cdr3_aa: CASSYSKAGGLGEQFF; cdr3_nt: TGTGCCAGCAGTTACTCGAAAGCGGGGGGGCTGGGTGAGCAGTTCTTC
v_call: TRBV9; d_call: NA; cdr3_length: 13; clone_size: NA; j_call: TRBJ1-2; cdr3_aa: CASSTAGFYGYTF; cdr3_nt: TGTGCCAGCAGCACCGCGGGGTTTTATGGCTACACCTTC
v_call: TRBV5-1; d_call: TRBD2; cdr3_length: 15; clone_size: NA; j_call: TRBJ2-5; cdr3_aa: CASSLALTGGETQYF; cdr3_nt: TGCGCCAGCAGCTTGGCCTTAACGGGGGGAGAGACCCAGTACTTC
v_call: TRBV29-1; d_call: NA; cdr3_length: 14; clone_size: NA; j_call: TRBJ1-3; cdr3_aa: CSVGVGSSGNTIYF; cdr3_nt: TGCAGCGTTGGGGTGGGGAGCTCTGGAAACACCATATATTTT
v_call: TRBV12-3/TRBV12-4; d_call: NA; cdr3_length: 13; clone_size: NA; j_call: TRBJ2-7; cdr3_aa: CASTLTPSYEQYF; cdr3_nt: TGTGCCAGCACTCTAACTCCCTCCTACGAGCAGTACTTC
v_call: TRBV30; d_call: TRBD1; cdr3_length: 14; clone_size: NA; j_call: TRBJ1-2; cdr3_aa: CAWSVGQGAGGYTF; cdr3_nt: TGTGCCTGGAGTGTAGGCCAGGGGGCCGGTGGCTACACCTTC
v_call: TRBV6-2/TRBV6-3; d_call: TRBD1; cdr3_length: 16; clone_size: few; j_call: TRBJ1-2; cdr3_aa: CASSYWIDRGSSGYTF; cdr3_nt: TGTGCCAGCAGTTACTGGATCGACAGGGGGAGTTCTGGCTACACCTTC
v_call: TRBV5-1; d_call: NA; cdr3_length: 14; clone_size: once; j_call: TRBJ1-2; cdr3_aa: CASSLDTGGYGYTF; cdr3_nt: TGCGCCAGCAGCTTGGATACGGGTGGCTATGGCTACACCTTC
v_call: TRBV29-1; d_call: TRBD1; cdr3_length: 13; clone_size: NA; j_call: TRBJ1-2; cdr3_aa: CSVSGQGVDGYTF; cdr3_nt: TGCAGCGTTTCGGGACAGGGGGTCGATGGCTACACCTTC
v_call: TRBV2; d_call: TRBD1; cdr3_length: 14; clone_size: NA; j_call: TRBJ1-2; cdr3_aa: CASRADRMNYGYTF; cdr3_nt: TGTGCCAGCAGAGCGGACAGGATGAACTATGGCTACACCTTC
v_call: TRBV13; d_call: NA; cdr3_length: 14; clone_size: NA; j_call: TRBJ2-2; cdr3_aa: CASMVLGQIGELFF; cdr3_nt: TGTGCCAGTATGGTCCTTGGCCAAATCGGGGAGCTGTTTTTT
v_call: TRBV7-9; d_call: TRBD1; cdr3_length: 14; clone_size: NA; j_call: TRBJ1-2; cdr3_aa: CASSDGQGGYGYTF; cdr3_nt: TGTGCCAGCAGCGATGGACAGGGCGGCTATGGCTACACCTTC
v_call: TRBV6-2/TRBV6-3; d_call: NA; cdr3_length: 12; clone_size: NA; j_call: TRBJ1-4; cdr3_aa: CASSYGGGRSTF; cdr3_nt: TGTGCCAGCAGTTACGGCGGGGGGCGGTCCACCTTT
v_call: TRBV7-9; d_call: NA; cdr3_length: 14; clone_size: NA; j_call: TRBJ2-6; cdr3_aa: CATSRASGANVLTF; cdr3_nt: TGTGCCACGTCCAGGGCCTCTGGGGCCAACGTCCTGACTTTC
v_call: TRBV11-2; d_call: NA; cdr3_length: 15; clone_size: few; j_call: TRBJ1-1; cdr3_aa: CASSLAVSGGSEAFF; cdr3_nt: TGTGCCAGCAGCTTAGCGGTGTCGGGGGGGTCTGAAGCTTTCTTT
v_call: TRBV4-3; d_call: NA; cdr3_length: 15; clone_size: NA; j_call: TRBJ2-2; cdr3_aa: CASSQVAVNTGELFF; cdr3_nt: TGCGCCAGCAGCCAGGTAGCGGTAAACACCGGGGAGCTGTTTTTT
v_call: TRBV30; d_call: NA; cdr3_length: 14; clone_size: NA; j_call: TRBJ2-2; cdr3_aa: CAWSRGPNTGELFF; cdr3_nt: TGTGCCTGGAGCCGAGGCCCAAACACCGGGGAGCTGTTTTTT
v_call: TRBV19; d_call: TRBD1; cdr3_length: 17; clone_size: NA; j_call: TRBJ1-2; cdr3_aa: CASSIGGQGGMFYGYTF; cdr3_nt: TGTGCCAGTAGTATAGGTGGACAGGGTGGTATGTTCTATGGCTACACCTTC
v_call: TRBV29-1; d_call: NA; cdr3_length: 14; clone_size: NA; j_call: TRBJ2-2; cdr3_aa: CSVEDWRITGELFF; cdr3_nt: TGCAGCGTTGAAGATTGGAGGATCACCGGGGAGCTGTTTTTT
v_call: TRBV5-1; d_call: NA; cdr3_length: 15; clone_size: NA; j_call: TRBJ2-2; cdr3_aa: CASSLGQDSTGELFF; cdr3_nt: TGCGCCAGCAGCTTGGGACAGGACAGCACCGGGGAGCTGTTTTTT
v_call: TRBV15; d_call: TRBD1; cdr3_length: 15; clone_size: NA; j_call: TRBJ1-2; cdr3_aa: CATSSGQGGSHGYTF; cdr3_nt: TGTGCCACCAGCAGTGGACAGGGAGGATCTCATGGCTACACCTTC
v_call: TRBV27; d_call: TRBD1; cdr3_length: 18; clone_size: NA; j_call: TRBJ1-6; cdr3_aa: CASRPQGTGDYYNSPLHF; cdr3_nt: TGTGCCAGCAGACCCCAGGGGACAGGTGATTACTATAATTCACCCCTCCACTTT
v_call: TRBV2; d_call: NA; cdr3_length: 14; clone_size: NA; j_call: TRBJ1-6; cdr3_aa: CASREGGFFGPLHF; cdr3_nt: TGTGCCAGCAGAGAAGGCGGGTTCTTTGGGCCCCTCCACTTT
v_call: TRBV10-3; d_call: TRBD2; cdr3_length: 14; clone_size: NA; j_call: TRBJ2-7; cdr3_aa: CAISEWTSGGEQYF; cdr3_nt: TGTGCCATCAGTGAATGGACTAGCGGCGGGGAGCAGTACTTC
v_call: TRBV6-5; d_call: TRBD1; cdr3_length: 14; clone_size: NA; j_call: TRBJ1-5; cdr3_aa: CASGTDDFNQPQHF; cdr3_nt: TGTGCCAGCGGGACAGACGATTTTAATCAGCCCCAGCATTTT
v_call: TRBV5-5; d_call: NA; cdr3_length: 14; clone_size: NA; j_call: TRBJ2-3; cdr3_aa: CASSLDYNTDTQYF; cdr3_nt: TGTGCCAGCAGCTTGGACTATAACACAGATACGCAGTATTTT
v_call: TRBV28; d_call: NA; cdr3_length: 14; clone_size: NA; j_call: TRBJ1-1; cdr3_aa: CASSLRSGYTEAFF; cdr3_nt: TGTGCCAGCAGTTTACGATCAGGGTACACTGAAGCTTTCTTT
v_call: TRBV7-9; d_call: TRBD1; cdr3_length: 13; clone_size: NA; j_call: TRBJ1-5; cdr3_aa: CASSWDSNQPQHF; cdr3_nt: TGTGCCAGCAGCTGGGACAGTAATCAGCCCCAGCATTTT
v_call: TRBV3-1/TRBV3-2; d_call: NA; cdr3_length: 17; clone_size: NA; j_call: TRBJ1-4; cdr3_aa: CASSQARSGGAGEKLFF; cdr3_nt: TGTGCCAGCAGCCAAGCGAGGTCGGGGGGCGCAGGAGAAAAACTGTTTTTT